One TCR beta chain is described in this entry. Antigen unknown. Expressed TCRB transcripts were sequenced because the isolated RNA had all been reverse transcribed beforehand. The protocol was immunoSEQ multiplex PCR, while the TCRdb copy is restricted to in-frame clones and leaves out a portion. The sample has 600,000 to 700,000 clones; 9.5% to 15% are singletons. The data belong to a study of beta chain features in type 1 diabetes. Whole-study results and caveats: Sequencing the cDNA could make cells with high TCR expression show up more than they should. Compared with healthy donors, patients appeared to share more similar naive, central memory and regulatory TCRB repertoires. Moderate but significant shortening of TCRB CDR3s was recorded in all four CD4+ subsets from Type 1 diabetes patients.

The length of the CDR3 is 15 residues. CDR1 and CDR2 (germline): MGHDK, SYGVNS. V shed 1 base and J shed 1 base, with 10 bases lying between them. The collection from each donor was one heparinised blood draw averaging about 116 mL. The clonotype was recovered from a young man with type 1 diabetes. The chain combines TRBV25-1 with TRBJ2-5; D gene ambiguous. Material for sequencing was naive CD4+ T cells from blood. Here the CDR3 DNA reads TGTGCCAGCAGTGAATCTCCCGGGCTCCAAGAGACCCAGTACTTC. The encoded protein is CASSESPGLQETQYF. Filled out from reference TRBV25-1 and TRBJ2-5, the complete variable domain reads EADIYQTPRYLVIGTGKKITLECSQTMGHDKMYWYQQDPGMELHLIHYSYGVNSTEKGDLSSESTVSRIRTEHFPLTLESARPSHTSQYLCASSESPGLQETQYFGPGTRLLVL.